The 20 T cell receptor beta chains reported below all come from one sample, sequenced in a study of blood T cell repertoires in COVID-19. TCRdb keeps only in-frame clones here, not all; method: immunoSEQ multiplex PCR. The data show 250,000 to 300,000 clones, roughly 92% seen once. The sample taken for sequencing was peripheral blood. The receptors were sampled from a woman in her twenties or thirties with COVID-19, enrolled during active disease.

This clone was seen once. Other DNA sequences in the same sample also yield this CDR3. This chain uses TRBV3-1 (or the pseudogene TRBV3-2) with TRBJ1-2, with D hard to call. V dropped 1 base and J dropped 7 bases, with 7 bases sitting between them. Germline lookup yields CDR1 LGHDT and CDR2 YNNKEL (reference sequence). The CDR3 sequence is 12 residues long. CDR3 in amino acids: CASSQGRAGYTF. Here the CDR3 DNA reads TGTGCCAGCAGCCAAGGTCGAGCTGGCTACACCTTC.

The V call is TRBV27, the J call TRBJ2-3; TRBD2 agrees at 7 bases. The germline CDR1 and CDR2 sequences are MNHEY and SMNVEV (reference sequence). The CDR3 is 15 residues long. The trim removed 1 base at V and 3 bases at J, leaving 4 bases unmatched. The CDR3 here is CASSLYSGKTDTQYF. CDR3 DNA sequence: TGTGCCAGCAGTTTATACAGCGGGAAGACAGATACGCAGTATTTT.

A single count supports this clone. This chain links TRBV28 with TRBJ1-6; D is possibly TRBD1 (5 bases). In germline, CDR1 is MDHEN, CDR2 SYDVKM. Trimming shortened V by 4 bases and J by 9 bases, and 16 bases separated the two germline ends. The CDR3 contains 15 residues. The CDR3 region is CASSSAPAGSSPLHF. DNA for the CDR3: TGTGCCAGCAGTTCCGCCCCTGCAGGGTCTTCACCCCTCCACTTT.

The chain recombines TRBV7-2 with TRBJ2-7, with D perhaps TRBD1 (6 bases). The V gene's germline CDR1 is SGHTA and CDR2 FQGNSA. With 5 bases removed from V and 0 bases from J, the gap between germline ends came to 11 bases. The length of the CDR3 is 14 residues. CDR3 sequence: CASSAGQSSYEQYF. As DNA, the CDR3 is TGTGCCAGCAGCGCCGGACAGAGCTCCTACGAGCAGTACTTC.

The rearrangement links TRBV18 to TRBJ2-7, with 8 bases fitting TRBD1. The CDR3 spans 14 residues. V lost 6 bases to trimming and J lost 0 bases; unmatched junction nucleotides: 4. Looked up from germline, CDR1 is KGHSH and CDR2 is LQKENI. This CDR3 is CASSGDRSSYEQYF. The CDR3, as DNA: TGTGCCAGCTCCGGGGACAGGAGCTCCTACGAGCAGTACTTC.

The chain recombines TRBV24-1 with TRBJ1-6; 9 nucleotides line up with TRBD1. The length of the CDR3 is 16 residues. V shed 9 bases, J shed 3 bases, and the junction held 8 bases outside the gene matches. Germline V CDR1 and CDR2: KGHDR, SFDVKD. The CDR3 is CATGDRDFHYNSPLHF. The CDR3 DNA reads as TGTGCCACCGGGGACAGGGACTTCCACTATAATTCACCCCTCCACTTT.

This chain uses TRBV7-8 with TRBJ2-1; D is unclear. V was cut by 0 bases and J by 2 bases, with 11 bases left in between. This CDR3 has 16 amino acids. CDR1 and CDR2 from the germline V gene are SGHVS and FQNEAQ. In DNA, the CDR3 is TGTGCCAGCAGCTTAGCCGTGACAATTCCCTACAATGAGCAGTTCTTC. Translated: CASSLAVTIPYNEQFF.

This clone was counted between two and nine times. The rearrangement links TRBV19 to TRBJ2-7; maybe TRBD2 (5 bases). The CDR3 is made up of 13 amino acids. Between the trimmed V and J ends, which lost 2 bases and 3 bases, there was a span of 8 bases. The germline CDR1 and CDR2 sequences are LNHDA and SQIVND (reference sequence). CDR3 DNA: TGTGCCAGTAGTATACGAGGGTTCTACGAGCAGTACTTC. Protein sequence: CASSIRGFYEQYF.

CDR3 in amino acids: CSVLLLDFSSGNTIYF. Here the CDR3 DNA reads TGCAGCGTGCTCCTACTGGACTTCAGCTCTGGAAACACCATATATTTT. The V gene is TRBV29-1, the J gene TRBJ1-3; D unresolved. Germline V gene sequence: CDR1 SQVTM, CDR2 ANQGSEA. The CDR3 has 16 residues. The V end was cut by 6 bases, the J end by 0 bases, with 18 bases between. Filled out from reference TRBV29-1 and TRBJ1-3, the complete variable domain reads SAVISQKPSRDICQRGTSLTIQCQVDSQVTMMFWYRQQPGQSLTLIATANQGSEATYESGFVIDKFPISRPNLTFSTLTVSNMSPEDSSIYLCSVLLLDFSSGNTIYFGEGSWLTVV.

This rearrangement joins TRBV28 to TRBJ1-1; D is perhaps TRBD1 (6 bases). With 6 bases removed from V and 2 bases from J, the gap between germline ends came to 16 bases. The CDR3 runs 15 residues. Germline V gene sequence: CDR1 MDHEN, CDR2 SYDVKM. The CDR3 reads CASSNPGQFNTEAFF. CDR3 coding DNA: TGTGCCAGCAGCAACCCGGGACAATTCAACACTGAAGCTTTCTTT.

The chain combines TRBV29-1 with TRBJ1-5; tentative D call: TRBD1 (6 bases). The CDR3 length is 12 residues. Deletions cut 6 bases from V and 4 bases from J, with 10 bases between. Per the germline V gene, CDR1 is SQVTM and CDR2 is ANQGSEA. The CDR3 coding sequence is TGCAGCGTGGGGGCGGAAAATCAGCCCCAGCATTTT. It is translated as CSVGAENQPQHF.

The rearrangement links TRBV28 to TRBJ2-1, with D maybe TRBD1 (5 bases). The germline V gene encodes CDR1 MDHEN and CDR2 SYDVKM. This CDR3 is 12 amino acids long. V lost 7 bases to trimming and J lost 5 bases, with 9 bases between them. The CDR3 reads CASKMGHNEQFF. The CDR3 nucleotides read TGTGCCAGCAAGATGGGGCACAATGAGCAGTTCTTC.

This clone was seen more than once but under ten times. J is TRBJ1-5 and V is TRBV7-2, with D possibly being TRBD1 (5 bases). CDR1 SGHTA and CDR2 FQGNSA come from the germline V gene. This CDR3 contains 15 residues. V was pared by 8 bases and J by 2 bases, with 16 bases between. CDR3 sequence reads: CASGRGGGGNQPQHF. Here the CDR3 DNA reads TGTGCCAGCGGTCGCGGGGGTGGAGGCAATCAGCCCCAGCATTTT.

This clone showed up just a few times. This chain links TRBV30 with TRBJ1-1; D may be TRBD1 (5 bases). V lost 1 base and J lost 4, with 13 bases in between. Germline CDR1 is GTSNPN and CDR2 is SVGIG (reference sequence). The CDR3 spans 14 residues. CDR3: CAWSGQGRSTEAFF. As DNA, the CDR3 is TGTGCCTGGAGTGGCCAGGGAAGAAGCACTGAAGCTTTCTTT.

This sequence joins TRBV5-1 and TRBJ1-3, with D tentatively TRBD1 (5 bases). This CDR3 is built from 15 residues. V dropped 4 bases and J dropped 3 bases, with 14 bases sitting between them. Looked up from germline, CDR1 is SGHRS and CDR2 is YFSETQ. CDR3 loop: CASSDQGHGGNTIYF. The CDR3 DNA follows: TGCGCCAGCAGCGATCAGGGCCACGGTGGAAACACCATATATTTT.

The rearrangement joins TRBV11-1 to TRBJ1-2, with TRBD1 as a possible D gene (6 bases). The CDR3 is 14 amino acids. Per germline, CDR1 SGHAT and CDR2 FQDESV (reference sequence). Trimming cost V 2 bases and J 8 bases, with 15 bases left between them. CDR3 loop: CASSLLGQGLGYTF. CDR3 DNA sequence: TGTGCCAGCAGCTTACTCGGGCAGGGGCTCGGCTACACCTTC.

This chain connects TRBV2 to TRBJ2-7, with 8 positions matching TRBD1. The CDR3 length is 14 residues. Germline assignment: CDR1 SNHLY and CDR2 FYNNEI. Trimming took 5 bases from V and 0 from J; bases not matched to a gene: 3. The DNA of the CDR3 is TGTGCCAGCAGTCACAGGGGGGACTCCTACGAGCAGTACTTC. Translating it yields CASSHRGDSYEQYF.

The chain has TRBV6-4 and TRBJ1-1; 10 nucleotides align to TRBD1. This CDR3 spans 17 amino acids. Germline assignment: CDR1 MRHNA and CDR2 SNTAGT. Germline trimming cut 4 bases from V and 4 bases from J; bases unmatched to any gene: 12. The chain's CDR3 is CASSARRQGADGTEAFF. DNA of the CDR3: TGTGCCAGCAGTGCCCGCCGACAGGGGGCCGATGGCACTGAAGCTTTCTTT.

The chain recombines TRBV29-1 with TRBJ2-2, with D perhaps matching TRBD2 (6 bases). The CDR3 consists of 15 residues. Germline V lookup: CDR1 SQVTM, CDR2 ANQGSEA. V lost 2 bases and J lost 8, with 18 bases in between. CDR3 sequence: CSVESGGARSGELFF. The CDR3 nucleotides read TGCAGCGTTGAATCCGGAGGGGCTAGGTCTGGGGAGCTGTTTTTT.

The chain links TRBV5-4 to TRBJ1-1; TRBD1 matches at 8 bases. This CDR3 has 14 amino acids. The ends lost 4 bases at V and 4 bases at J; junction bases unmatched: 6. CDR1 is SGHNT, CDR2 YYREEE, per germline (reference sequence). CDR3 sequence: CASSGGQGFTEAFF. Written as DNA, the CDR3 is TGTGCCAGCAGCGGCGGACAGGGCTTCACTGAAGCTTTCTTT. The whole variable domain, filled in from reference TRBV5-4 and TRBJ1-1, reads ETGVTQSPTHLIKTRGQQVTLRCSSQSGHNTVSWYQQALGQGPQFIFQYYREEENGRGNFPPRFSGLQFPNYSSELNVNALELDDSALYLCASSGGQGFTEAFFGQGTRLTVV.